One and the same sample provided the 23 T cell receptor beta chains below, sequenced in a study of cytomegalovirus exposure and HLA in healthy donors. The PCR made use of 60 Vbeta and 13 Jbeta primers. TCRdb's copy holds only in-frame clones and misses some; the assay was immunoSEQ multiplex PCR. The table gives roughly 73,000 clones; the top ten clones make up approximately 14% of it. Sequenced material: PBMCs. These receptors were obtained from a man aged 45 to 65 in good health and CMV-seropositive.

V usage is TRBV5-4 and J usage is TRBJ2-1, with D possibly TRBD1 on 5 matching bases. Germline V gene lookup returns CDR1 SGHNT and CDR2 YYREEE (reference sequence). Trimming pared 2 bases from V and 9 bases from J, leaving 12 bases between. This CDR3 has 13 amino acids. Here the CDR3 DNA reads TGTGCCAGCAGCTTAGGTCAGCAGGGTGAGCAGTTCTTC. Translation: CASSLGQQGEQFF.

The chain recombines TRBV6-5 with TRBJ1-2, with TRBD1 identical over 9 bases. V trimming: 4 bases; J trimming: 7 bases; junction bases outside the gene matches: 10. Germline V gene data show CDR1 as MNHEY and CDR2 as SVGAGI. The CDR3 consists of 15 residues. The CDR3 sequence is CASSLGGTGLFGYTF. The CDR3 DNA sequence: TGTGCCAGCAGTTTGGGAGGGACAGGGCTTTTTGGCTACACCTTC.

This chain connects TRBV27 to TRBJ2-1; 10 bases are shared with TRBD1. This CDR3 has 16 amino acids. CDR1 and CDR2 from the germline V gene are MNHEY and SMNVEV (reference sequence). Trimming at V came to 2 bases and at J to 7 bases, leaving 8 bases not matched to a gene. The CDR3 nucleotides read TGTGCCAGCAGTTTACTCGGGACAGGGGTATGGAATGAGCAGTTCTTC. Translating it yields CASSLLGTGVWNEQFF.

The rearrangement uses TRBV11-2 and TRBJ2-5, with D possibly matching TRBD1 (7 bases). Germline values: CDR1 SGHAT, CDR2 FQNNGV. V dropped 8 bases and J dropped 4 bases, with 20 bases sitting between them. The CDR3 totals 15 residues. CDR3 in DNA: TGTGCCAGCCGACAGAATCAGGGGGGTCTAGAGACCCAGTACTTC. It is translated as CASRQNQGGLETQYF.

This chain links TRBV10-2 with TRBJ1-5; 7 nucleotides align to TRBD1. Germline CDR1 WSHSY, CDR2 SAAADI. The ends lost 3 bases at V and 7 bases at J; junction bases unmatched: 6. The CDR3 totals 14 residues. The DNA for the CDR3 is TGCGCCAGCAGTGATCTAGGGGGCCGGCAGCCCCAGCATTTT. Translating gives CASSDLGGRQPQHF.

This rearrangement joins TRBV6-5 to TRBJ2-7; perhaps TRBD1 as D (5 bases). Between the trimmed V and J ends, which lost 4 bases and 3 bases, there was a span of 19 bases. The CDR3 is 16 amino acids. CDR1 MNHEY and CDR2 SVGAGI come from the germline V gene. The CDR3 spells CASSSSRQTSIYEQYF. CDR3 DNA: TGTGCCAGCAGTTCTTCAAGACAGACAAGTATCTACGAGCAGTACTTC.

The CDR3 DNA follows: TGTGCCAGCAGCGTAGGGCCTAGCGCGCTAACGGGTGAGCAGTTCTTC. Translated, it gives CASSVGPSALTGEQFF. The V and J genes are TRBV9 and TRBJ2-1; D might be TRBD2 (6 bases). Germline V gives CDR1 SGDLS, CDR2 YYNGEE. Trimming shortened V by 0 bases and J by 9 bases, and 19 bases separated the two germline ends. This CDR3 comprises 16 residues.

V is TRBV27 and J is TRBJ2-2; 7 nucleotides align to TRBD2. CDR1 MNHEY and CDR2 SMNVEV come from the germline V gene (reference sequence). The CDR3 consists of 13 residues. Trimming at V came to 2 bases and at J to 6 bases, leaving 0 bases not matched to a gene. As DNA, the CDR3 is TGTGCCAGCAGTTTAACTAGCGCCGGGGAGCTGTTTTTT. Its protein is CASSLTSAGELFF.

V gene TRBV5-5 combines with J gene TRBJ1-1; D gene ambiguous. The CDR3 spans 13 residues. Per the germline V gene, CDR1 is SGHKS and CDR2 is YYEKEE (reference sequence). V shed 0 bases and J shed 3 bases, with 6 bases lying between them. The CDR3 coding sequence is TGTGCCAGCAGCTTGGTCGGTGACACTGAAGCTTTCTTT. Translating gives CASSLVGDTEAFF.

This rearrangement joins TRBV18 to TRBJ2-5; 9 bases are shared with TRBD1. The trim removed 5 bases at V and 5 bases at J, leaving 9 bases unmatched. The CDR3 covers 15 residues. Germline values: CDR1 KGHSH, CDR2 LQKENI. Here the CDR3 DNA reads TGTGCCAGCTCAGCGGACAGGGGCCGGGGGGAGACCCAGTACTTC. Translating gives CASSADRGRGETQYF. The complete variable domain, with remaining parts taken from reference TRBV18 and TRBJ2-5, reads NAGVMQNPRHLVRRRGQEARLRCSPMKGHSHVYWYRQLPEEGLKFMVYLQKENIIDESGMPKERFSAEFPKEGPSILRIQQVVRGDSAAYFCASSADRGRGETQYFGPGTRLLVL.

The chain links TRBV9 to TRBJ1-1, with D possibly being TRBD1 (5 bases). Deletions cut 4 bases from V and 6 bases from J, with 16 bases between. The CDR3 spans 14 residues. Germline-derived CDR1 and CDR2 are SGDLS and YYNGEE. CDR3 in amino acids: CASSPGNSMSEAFF. The CDR3 DNA reads as TGTGCCAGCAGCCCAGGGAACAGTATGTCTGAAGCTTTCTTT.

The chain is built from TRBV5-1 and TRBJ2-2, with a tentative D call TRBD2 (6 bases). The germline V and J ends were trimmed by 0 bases and 4 bases, with 13 bases remaining between them. The germline gives CDR1 SGHRS, CDR2 YFSETQ. There are 16 residues in the CDR3. CDR3 in amino acids: CASSLASGEPTGELFF. The CDR3 nucleotides are TGCGCCAGCAGCTTGGCCTCGGGGGAGCCCACCGGGGAGCTGTTTTTT.

About this clone: The final CDR3 position lacks the conserved phenylalanine or tryptophan, pointing to a likely read error. The V and J genes are TRBV27 and TRBJ1-2, with D perhaps TRBD1 (5 bases). This CDR3 contains 14 residues. Germline V gene data show CDR1 as MNHEY and CDR2 as SMNVEV (reference sequence). V gave up 6 bases and J gave up 4 bases, with 15 bases separating them. The CDR3 DNA follows: TGTGCCAGCAGCGATACCGGGACTCTCTATGGCTACACCTCC. Translated, it gives CASSDTGTLYGYTS.

The rearrangement uses TRBV19 and TRBJ1-4; tentative D call: TRBD1 (6 bases). Trimming removed 5 bases from V and 5 bases from J, with 15 bases in between. The CDR3 consists of 15 residues. Germline loops: CDR1 LNHDA, CDR2 SQIVND (reference sequence). The CDR3 bases are TGTGCCAGTAGTCACGCAGGGGAAGGGAATGAAAAACTGTTTTTT. Translation gives CASSHAGEGNEKLFF.

The chain has TRBV7-9 and TRBJ1-2; D ambiguous. CDR1 and CDR2 (germline): SEHNR, FQNEAQ (reference sequence). The CDR3 contains 10 residues. Trimming took off 8 bases at V and 6 bases at J, with 7 bases between the two ends. DNA for the CDR3: TGTGCCAGCGAGGAAGATGGCTACACCTTC. Protein product: CASEEDGYTF. The full variable domain, with the rest looked up from reference TRBV7-9 and TRBJ1-2, is DTGVSQNPRHKITKRGQNVTFRCDPISEHNRLYWYRQTLGQGPEFLTYFQNEAQLEKSRLLSDRFSAERPKGSFSTLEIQRTEQGDSAMYLCASEEDGYTFGSGTRLTVV.

V gene TRBV4-1 combines with J gene TRBJ1-2; possible D gene TRBD1, 6 bases. This CDR3 is built from 15 residues. V lost 1 base, J lost 4 bases, and 13 bases lay in between. CDR1 is MGHRA and CDR2 is YSYEKL in the germline V gene. The CDR3 region has the DNA TGCGCCAGCAGCCAAGTGTGGGGAGGGGGCTATGGCTACACCTTC. Translating gives CASSQVWGGGYGYTF.

The gene calls are TRBV5-1 and TRBJ2-5, with TRBD1 matching 12 bases. The CDR3 extends over 15 amino acids. V dropped 3 bases and J dropped 3; count of bases not matched to a gene: 3. CDR1 and CDR2 (germline): SGHRS, YFSETQ. The CDR3 nucleotides read TGCGCCAGCAGCTGGGACAGGGGGCTAGAAGAGACCCAGTACTTC. Encoded protein: CASSWDRGLEETQYF.

V gene TRBV7-9 combines with J gene TRBJ1-1; 9 bases agree with TRBD1. V was pared by 1 base and J by 6 bases, with 3 bases of the junction left unmatched. From germline, CDR1 is SEHNR and CDR2 FQNEAQ (reference sequence). The CDR3 covers 14 residues. The CDR3 DNA follows: TGTGCCAGCAGCTTAGGACAGGGGGGCTCTGAAGCTTTCTTT. Its translation is CASSLGQGGSEAFF.

The rearrangement uses TRBV6-1 and TRBJ2-5; possibly TRBD1 for D (6 bases). CDR1 and CDR2 (germline): MNHNS, SASEGT. V was cut by 3 bases and J by 0 bases, with 8 bases left in between. This CDR3 has 14 amino acids. The CDR3 reads CASSDRGHQETQYF. DNA for the CDR3: TGTGCCAGCAGTGACAGGGGACACCAAGAGACCCAGTACTTC.

This chain connects TRBV11-1 to TRBJ2-7; 9 bases match TRBD2. Germline loops: CDR1 SGHAT, CDR2 FQDESV (reference sequence). The CDR3 runs to 15 residues. J was trimmed by 2 bases and V by 5 bases; bases with no gene match: 7. The CDR3 region is CASSRAASGAYEQYV. CDR3 nucleotides: TGTGCCAGCAGCCGAGCGGCTAGCGGGGCCTACGAGCAGTACGTC.

This sequence joins TRBV7-3 and TRBJ1-2, with 8 positions matching TRBD1. This CDR3 spans 14 amino acids. The V gene end was trimmed by 6 bases and the J gene end by 3 bases; junction bases not matched to a gene: 6. Looked up from germline, CDR1 is SGHTA and CDR2 is FQGTGA. This chain's CDR3 is CASRAQGADYGYTF. CDR3 bases: TGTGCCAGCAGGGCCCAGGGGGCTGACTATGGCTACACCTTC.

The chain employs TRBV19 and TRBJ1-1; 7 positions agree with TRBD1. Germline V gene lookup returns CDR1 LNHDA and CDR2 SQIVND (reference sequence). Germline trimming cut 6 bases from V and 7 bases from J; bases unmatched to any gene: 8. The CDR3 has 13 amino acids. The CDR3 loop reads CASRQTGTNEAFF. CDR3 coding DNA: TGTGCCAGTAGGCAGACAGGGACGAATGAAGCTTTCTTT.

The chain uses TRBV4-2 and TRBJ1-2, with 10 bases matching TRBD1. From germline, CDR1 is LGHNA and CDR2 YNFKEQ. V trimming: 7 bases; J trimming: 6 bases; junction bases outside the gene matches: 5. This CDR3 has 13 residues. For the CDR3, the DNA is TGTGCCAGCACCCGACAGGGGGCGGATGGCTACACCTTC. This encodes CASTRQGADGYTF.